This T cell receptor (beta chain) was sequenced in a study of shared clonotypes between healthy human individuals (dated by TCRdb to 2020 to 2022). Regarding the complete study: The cohort included a few men and two women between 18 and 49 years of age. For each donor, three plates each were used for CD4 naive and CD4 memory, two plates were used for CD8 naive, and one plate was used for CD8 memory. To estimate repertoire size and how much clonotype sharing occurs between individuals, the study deeply sequenced the blood TCR repertoires of several healthy adults. Different laboratories and diverse techniques were used to prepare libraries and sequence TCR repertoires, to increase sequencing depth and limit assay-specific biases. Between about 0.94 and 10 billion PBMCs per donor were obtained by leukapheresis.

Summary of the overall study and its limitations: Estimated clonotype richness was generally larger for naive than for memory subsets. Pairwise subsampling indicated that sequencing depth was expected to affect the degree of clonotype sharing among donors. The genetic and exposure-history diversity represented was limited by the small number of donors. Even with the large sequencing depth, rarefaction of the sorted-subset datasets indicated that sequencing was incomplete. Sharing across four donors was observed for around 5% of naive CD4, 3% to 3.5% of naive CD8, about 2.3% of memory CD4, and around 0.4% of memory CD8 clonotypes. Sampling was restricted to blood, and TCR repertoires in tissues likely differ from the TCR repertoires found in blood. Compared with non-shared clonotypes, clonotypes shared by all four sorted-subset donors had higher generation probabilities.

Notes on this clone: Its specific antigen is unknown. No clone much larger than this one lies a single base away; base qualities are absent.

Measured from the cysteine to the phenylalanine, the CDR3 is 17 residues long. Here the CDR3 DNA is all that survives: 51 bases in frame from base 1. The germline V gene specifies MDHEN as CDR1 and SYDVKM as CDR2. Healthy HIV-negative adults with no recently reported acute infections or vaccinations were included as donors. Only Caucasian adults living in Nashville, Tennessee, USA were represented among the donors. CD4+ T cells were enriched by magnetic negative selection, after which naive cells were positively selected on CD45RA and the negative fraction was taken as the memory subset. Blood was obtained by leukapheresis, after which PBMCs were separated by Ficoll-Histopaque density gradient centrifugation and cryopreserved in liquid nitrogen vapor phase. Analytical flow cytometry was used to check the purity and quantity of each magnetically sorted T cell population. Genomic DNA was isolated from every sorted fraction and measured by UV absorbance on a Nanodrop 2000c.

Using the deep immunoSEQ assay, multiplex PCR amplified TCR CDR3 regions from genomic DNA. Extracted genomic DNA from each cell subset was spread evenly across all wells of several immunoSEQ 96-well plates, with each plate serving as a replicate. Each replicate PCR for sorted subsets received around 210 ng genomic DNA, equal to roughly 29,000 T cell genomes. Purified libraries were measured with a Qubit 3.0 fluorometer, size-checked on a Bioanalyzer 2100, and measured again with the KAPA Library Quantification kit. Each immunoSEQ 96-well plate was sequenced on its own single-read 150-cycle Illumina NextSeq 550 flow cell. The source study handled its data this way. Because only junctional sequences without quality scores were contained in the immunoSEQ output, filtering matching that applied to full-length reads could not be performed. Sequences were annotated with PyIR, a Python wrapper for IgBLAST v1.9, using IMGT germline references to assign V/J genes and CDR3. Any read was removed if the V/J assignment was weak (E-value above 1e-6), the CDR3 was missing, or the read contained stop codons, out-of-frame junctions, or ambiguous translated residues. A V3J clonotype was defined by an identical inferred V gene, J gene, and CDR3 amino acid sequence. Percentage overlap between repertoires was calculated by dividing the number of shared unique clonotypes by the size of the smaller repertoire. Richness of each repertoire was evaluated using RTK rarefaction, the Chao1 estimator, and Recon v2.1 estimates of unobserved clonotypes. Generation probabilities for all TCRbeta clonotypes obtained by the gDNA method from a handful of donors were computed using OLGA. TCRdb holds this immuneACCESS table with in-frame rearrangements only. Some clones are missing; in checked studies, unresolved V genes explain under half, and the rest has no known cause. The V and J calls and clone size were taken over from that table, and D and trimming were inferred from the DNA. Here the sample has a few million clones; around 90% occur a single time. Roughly 0.34% of the sample is in the top ten clones.

The sequence derives from a man aged 18 to 30 in good health. Some clones in this sample may be carry-over from other donors' samples. The chain uses TRBV28 and TRBJ1-5; TRBD1 could be the D gene, as 5 bases match. The DNA end is more similar to TRBJ2-3, so the J call may be wrong. The sample comprised naive CD4+ T cells from PBMCs. In light of the paper, this sample's cell subset or site label describes: CD45RA+ positively selected. The sequenced DNA is TGTGCCAGCAGTTTAATTTGGGCAGGGTCGAGCAATCAGCCCCAGTATTTT. This is translated as CASSLIWAGSSNQPQYF.